Reported below is one T cell receptor beta chain. This sample was taken from a study of blood T cell repertoires in COVID-19. About the study: Both acute and convalescent COVID-19 samples were obtained from the United States, Italy and Spain.

In the authors' methods: Estimation of nucleated cell counts relied on the amplification of reference gene primers. TCRdb's table, derived via immunoSEQ multiplex PCR, lists solely in-frame clones and lacks some. The DNA was the basis for D and trimming; V, J and clone size are from that table. Of about 120,000 clones in the sample, about 85% are singletons; the top ten hold about 13%. V dropped 7 bases and J dropped 0; count of bases not matched to a gene: 13. The CDR3 runs 20 residues. Germline-derived CDR1 and CDR2 are ENHRY and SYGVKD. Sequencing was performed on peripheral blood. The chain is built from TRBV10-3 and TRBJ2-1, with 15 bases that match TRBD2. This clonotype originated in a human donor in a cohort sampled during active COVID-19. Here the CDR3 DNA reads TGTGCCATCACTAAACAAGGACTAGCGGGGGGGCCGAGCTCCTACAATGAGCAGTTCTTC. Amino acid sequence: CAITKQGLAGGPSSYNEQFF.